The text below deals with one TCR beta chain. Its antigen is still unknown. This specimen belongs to a study of shared clonotypes between healthy human individuals. Whole-study results and caveats: Clonotypes not shared had lower generation probabilities than those common to all four donors.

CDR3 length equals 13 residues. V lost 3 bases, J lost 2 bases, and 7 bases lay in between. Germline CDR1 is KGHSH and CDR2 is LQKENI. TCRdb's table, derived via immunoSEQ multiplex PCR, lists solely in-frame clones and lacks some. The sample carries about 980,000 clones, over 60% recorded once. Those who donated were healthy HIV-negative adults, with no recent acute infections or vaccinations reported. V gene TRBV18 combines with J gene TRBJ1-2; D unclear. Sequencing input: memory CD4+ T cells sorted from blood. Subset described: CD45RA-negative fraction. This clonotype originated in a man younger than 35 in good health. The chain's CDR3 is CASSPGPNYGYTF. CDR3 nucleotides: TGTGCCAGCTCACCCGGGCCCAACTATGGCTACACCTTC.